Listed here is a single T cell receptor beta chain. Its antigen is not known. This specimen comes from a study of naive and memory T cell subsets. Study-level findings and limits: Each distinct alpha or beta sequence counts as one clonotype. In naive cells, over 85% of TCR sequences were seen only once.

Both TRBC1 and TRBC2 were covered by a beta constant-region primer of two equimolar oligonucleotides. TCRdb reprocessed the UMI-ligation and nested PCR reads with MiXCR, giving one entry per CDR3 protein. This table holds tens of thousands of distinct CDR3 sequences, about 11% found once. Trimming took 5 bases from V and 1 from J; bases not matched to a gene: 3. This CDR3 comprises 13 residues. The germline CDR1 and CDR2 sequences are DFQATT and SNEGSKA (reference sequence). The sample comprised central memory CD8+ T cells from blood. The clonotype originates from a human donor in good health. This chain joins TRBV20-1 and TRBJ2-7; 9 nucleotides match TRBD1. CDR3 bases: TGCAGTGCTGGGGACAGGGCGTCCTACGAGCAGTACTTC. Encoded protein: CSAGDRASYEQYF.